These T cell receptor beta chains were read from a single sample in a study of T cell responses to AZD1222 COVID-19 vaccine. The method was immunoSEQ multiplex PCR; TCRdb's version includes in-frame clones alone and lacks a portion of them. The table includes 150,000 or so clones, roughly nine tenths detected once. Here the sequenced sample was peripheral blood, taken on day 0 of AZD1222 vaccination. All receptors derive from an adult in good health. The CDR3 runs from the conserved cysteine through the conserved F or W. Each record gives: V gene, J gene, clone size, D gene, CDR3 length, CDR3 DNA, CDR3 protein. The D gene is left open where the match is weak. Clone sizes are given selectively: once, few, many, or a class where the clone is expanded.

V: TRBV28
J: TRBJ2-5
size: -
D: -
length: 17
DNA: TGTGCCAGCAGTTTATTAAGTGCCAGGGCGAGAGGGGAGACCCAGTACTTC
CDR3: CASSLLSARARGETQYF

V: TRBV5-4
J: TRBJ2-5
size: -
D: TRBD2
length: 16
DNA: TGTGCCAGCACCATCAGGCGGGTAGCGGGAGGAGAGACCCAGTACTTC
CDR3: CASTIRRVAGGETQYF

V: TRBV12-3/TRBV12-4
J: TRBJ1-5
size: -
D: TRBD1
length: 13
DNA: TGTGCCAGCAAGGGGACAGGCAATCAGCCCCAGCATTTT
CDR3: CASKGTGNQPQHF

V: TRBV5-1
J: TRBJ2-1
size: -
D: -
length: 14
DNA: TGCGCCAGCAGCCGGGACGGATCCTACAATGAGCAGTTCTTC
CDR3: CASSRDGSYNEQFF

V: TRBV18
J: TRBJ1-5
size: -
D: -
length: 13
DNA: TGTGCCAGCTCAGGGGACAGCAATCAGCCCCAGCATTTT
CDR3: CASSGDSNQPQHF

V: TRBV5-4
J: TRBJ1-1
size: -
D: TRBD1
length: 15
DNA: TGTGCCAGCAGCTTCGGACAGGGGAAGGTTACTGAAGCTTTCTTT
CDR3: CASSFGQGKVTEAFF

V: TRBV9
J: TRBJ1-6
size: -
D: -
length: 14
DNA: TGTGCCAGCAGCGACAGGGTTGGGCATTCACCCCTCCACTTT
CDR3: CASSDRVGHSPLHF

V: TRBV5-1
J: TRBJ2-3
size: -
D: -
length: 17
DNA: TGCGCCAGCAGCTTGGCCTTTGGGTCGGGAGTCACAGATACGCAGTATTTT
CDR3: CASSLAFGSGVTDTQYF

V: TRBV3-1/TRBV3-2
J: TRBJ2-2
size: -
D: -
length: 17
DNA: TGTGCCAGCAGCCAAGAAGGGTCAGGACAAAACACCGGGGAGCTGTTTTTT
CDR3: CASSQEGSGQNTGELFF

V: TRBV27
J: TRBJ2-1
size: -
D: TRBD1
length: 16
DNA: TGTGCCAGCAGTCCCAACACGGGACAGCCTTACAATGAGCAGTTCTTC
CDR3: CASSPNTGQPYNEQFF

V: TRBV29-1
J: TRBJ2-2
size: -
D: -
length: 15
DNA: TGCAGCGTCCCCGGGCTGGGACATAACACCGGGGAGCTGTTTTTT
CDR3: CSVPGLGHNTGELFF

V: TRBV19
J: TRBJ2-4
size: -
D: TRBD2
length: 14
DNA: TGTGCCAGTACGGGGGGTAACCCCCGAAACATTCAGTACTTC
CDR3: CASTGGNPRNIQYF

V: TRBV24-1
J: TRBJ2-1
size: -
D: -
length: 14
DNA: TGTGCCACCAGTGATCAAGAGGCAATTAATGAGCAGTTCTTC
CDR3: CATSDQEAINEQFF

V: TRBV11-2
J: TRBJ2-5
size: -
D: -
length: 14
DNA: TGTGCCAGCAGTAGAACGGGACTCGGGGAGACCCAGTACTTC
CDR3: CASSRTGLGETQYF

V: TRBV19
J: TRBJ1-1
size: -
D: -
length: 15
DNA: TGTGCCAGTAGAGCCTTTATCTTTGGGGGCACTGAAGCTTTCTTT
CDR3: CASRAFIFGGTEAFF

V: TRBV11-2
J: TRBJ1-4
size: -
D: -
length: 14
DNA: TGTGCCAGCAGCACAGGTGCAACTAATGAAAAACTGTTTTTT
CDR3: CASSTGATNEKLFF

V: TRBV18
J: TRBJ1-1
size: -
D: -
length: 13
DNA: TGTGCCAGCTCACCGGACCTTAACACTGAAGCTTTCTTT
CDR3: CASSPDLNTEAFF

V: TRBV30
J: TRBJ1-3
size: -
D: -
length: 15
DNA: TGTGCCTGGAGCATTGGGGGGAGCTCTGGAAACACCATATATTTT
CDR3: CAWSIGGSSGNTIYF

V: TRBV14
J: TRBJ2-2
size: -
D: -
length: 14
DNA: TGTGCCAGCACACAGAATACGAACACCGGGGAGCTGTTTTTT
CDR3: CASTQNTNTGELFF

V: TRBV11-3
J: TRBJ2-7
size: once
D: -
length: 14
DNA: TGTGCCAGCAGCCTTCAGGGGAGCTCCTACGAGCAGTACTTC
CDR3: CASSLQGSSYEQYF

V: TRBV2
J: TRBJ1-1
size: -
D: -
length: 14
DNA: TGTGCCAGCAGTGACACAGGGCAGCACACTGAAGCTTTCTTT
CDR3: CASSDTGQHTEAFF

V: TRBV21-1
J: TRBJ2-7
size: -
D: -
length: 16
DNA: TGTGCCAGCAGCAAAAGTGGGAACGGCCAGTCGTACGAGCAGTACTTC
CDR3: CASSKSGNGQSYEQYF

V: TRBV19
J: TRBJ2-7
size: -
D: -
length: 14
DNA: TGTGCCAGTAGTATAGGAGGGCGATCCTACGAGCAGTACTTC
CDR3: CASSIGGRSYEQYF

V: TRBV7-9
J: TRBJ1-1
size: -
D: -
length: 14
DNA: TGTGCCAGCAGCAATCCGACGGGAATCTCTGAAGCTTTCTTT
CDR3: CASSNPTGISEAFF